This is a list of T cell receptor beta chains from one sample in a study of OX40 agonist ivuxolimab in advanced cancers. Method: immunoSEQ multiplex PCR; TCRdb's copy keeps in-frame clones and lacks some. The sample shows 65,000 to 85,000 clones, more than 75% of them seen only once. The material was CD4+ or CD8+ T cells sorted from blood, obtained in a trial of the OX40 agonist ivuxolimab. These receptors originate from an adult with an advanced solid tumor such as melanoma, head and neck, liver or kidney cancer. Each CDR3 is given with its conserved first and last residue. Each record gives: clone size, D gene, J gene, V gene, CDR3 protein, CDR3 DNA. D genes are given only for firm matches. Not every row has a clone size; where given, it reads once, few, many or a size class.

clone_size: -; d_call: -; j_call: TRBJ1-3; v_call: TRBV7-2; cdr3_aa: CASSQAIGSPGNTIYF; cdr3_nt: TGTGCCAGCAGTCAAGCTATCGGTAGCCCTGGAAACACCATATATTTT
clone_size: once; d_call: TRBD1; j_call: TRBJ2-5; v_call: TRBV7-3; cdr3_aa: CASSSGTGGRETQYF; cdr3_nt: TGTGCCAGCAGCTCAGGGACAGGGGGAAGGGAGACCCAGTACTTC
clone_size: -; d_call: TRBD1; j_call: TRBJ1-5; v_call: TRBV28; cdr3_aa: CASRAGGLQPQHF; cdr3_nt: TGTGCCAGCAGGGCAGGGGGCCTTCAGCCCCAGCATTTT
clone_size: -; d_call: -; j_call: TRBJ2-7; v_call: TRBV27; cdr3_aa: CASSLFSRVQDSSEQYF; cdr3_nt: TGTGCCAGCAGTTTGTTTTCCCGGGTCCAGGACAGTTCCGAGCAGTACTTC
clone_size: -; d_call: TRBD1; j_call: TRBJ1-6; v_call: TRBV2; cdr3_aa: CASSQLRTGNSPLHF; cdr3_nt: TGTGCCAGCAGCCAACTCCGGACAGGAAATTCACCCCTCCACTTT
clone_size: -; d_call: TRBD1; j_call: TRBJ2-2; v_call: TRBV11-1; cdr3_aa: CASSPTGQGITGELFF; cdr3_nt: TGTGCCAGCAGCCCTACGGGACAGGGGATCACCGGGGAGCTGTTTTTT
clone_size: -; d_call: -; j_call: TRBJ2-2; v_call: TRBV28; cdr3_aa: CASSLRTANTGELFF; cdr3_nt: TGTGCCAGCAGTTTAAGGACAGCGAACACCGGGGAGCTGTTTTTT
clone_size: -; d_call: -; j_call: TRBJ2-6; v_call: TRBV11-2; cdr3_aa: CASSFNSGVLTF; cdr3_nt: TGTGCCAGCAGCTTTAATTCAGGTGTCCTGACTTTC
clone_size: -; d_call: -; j_call: TRBJ2-2; v_call: TRBV28; cdr3_aa: CASSLETVNTGELFF; cdr3_nt: TGTGCCAGCAGTTTGGAGACGGTGAACACCGGGGAGCTGTTTTTT
clone_size: -; d_call: -; j_call: TRBJ1-2; v_call: TRBV4-2; cdr3_aa: CASSRDTGINYGYTF; cdr3_nt: TGTGCCAGCAGCCGGGATACAGGGATTAACTATGGCTACACCTTC
clone_size: -; d_call: -; j_call: TRBJ2-1; v_call: TRBV14; cdr3_aa: CASSQKNEQFF; cdr3_nt: TGTGCCAGCAGCCAGAAGAATGAGCAGTTCTTC
clone_size: -; d_call: -; j_call: TRBJ2-2; v_call: TRBV30; cdr3_aa: CAWRGWGIDTGELFF; cdr3_nt: TGTGCCTGGAGGGGATGGGGGATCGACACCGGGGAGCTGTTTTTT
clone_size: -; d_call: -; j_call: TRBJ2-1; v_call: TRBV10-3; cdr3_aa: CAISPSYEQFF; cdr3_nt: TGTGCCATCAGCCCTTCATATGAGCAGTTCTTC
clone_size: -; d_call: TRBD2; j_call: TRBJ2-3; v_call: TRBV5-1; cdr3_aa: CASSFSGVADTQYF; cdr3_nt: TGCGCCAGCAGCTTCAGCGGGGTGGCAGATACGCAGTATTTT
clone_size: -; d_call: -; j_call: TRBJ2-2; v_call: TRBV9; cdr3_aa: CASSVGGRIGELFF; cdr3_nt: TGTGCCAGCAGCGTAGGTGGGCGGATCGGGGAGCTGTTTTTT
clone_size: once; d_call: -; j_call: TRBJ1-5; v_call: TRBV28; cdr3_aa: CASSLAGGGSQPQHF; cdr3_nt: TGTGCCAGCAGTTTGGCCGGGGGCGGCAGTCAGCCCCAGCATTTT
clone_size: -; d_call: TRBD1; j_call: TRBJ2-7; v_call: TRBV7-2; cdr3_aa: CASSLGQDSSYEQYF; cdr3_nt: TGTGCCAGCAGTTTAGGACAGGACAGCTCCTACGAGCAGTACTTC
clone_size: -; d_call: -; j_call: TRBJ2-7; v_call: TRBV5-1; cdr3_aa: CASSAEGGQYF; cdr3_nt: TGCGCCAGCAGCGCCGAGGGGGGGCAGTACTTC
clone_size: -; d_call: TRBD1; j_call: TRBJ1-6; v_call: TRBV4-2; cdr3_aa: CASSQENDRGRSPLHF; cdr3_nt: TGTGCCAGCAGCCAAGAGAATGACAGGGGAAGATCACCCCTCCACTTT